This T cell receptor beta chain was identified in a study of cytomegalovirus exposure and HLA in healthy donors. The PCR made use of 60 Vbeta and 13 Jbeta primers. Some clones are missing from TCRdb's copy, which holds only in-frame ones; the method was immunoSEQ multiplex PCR. The table for this sample gives around 110,000 clones. Whole-study findings and limits: In vitro assays verified that a few CMV-associated chains recognized CMV antigens specifically. The authors judged a highly shared variant cluster likely a sequencing artifact.

Per germline, CDR1 SGHRS and CDR2 YFSETQ. Unmatched junction bases numbered 4, after V lost 0 bases and J lost 2 bases. The CDR3 spans 15 residues. Turning to this clone: Its antigen is as yet unknown.

The sequence was obtained from a man under 40 in good health and CMV-seronegative. Input material: PBMCs. The chain couples TRBV5-1 to TRBJ2-7; 8 nucleotides agree with TRBD2. The CDR3 here is CASSLGGGGTYEQYF. CDR3 DNA: TGCGCCAGCAGCTTGGGGGGCGGGGGGACCTACGAGCAGTACTTC.